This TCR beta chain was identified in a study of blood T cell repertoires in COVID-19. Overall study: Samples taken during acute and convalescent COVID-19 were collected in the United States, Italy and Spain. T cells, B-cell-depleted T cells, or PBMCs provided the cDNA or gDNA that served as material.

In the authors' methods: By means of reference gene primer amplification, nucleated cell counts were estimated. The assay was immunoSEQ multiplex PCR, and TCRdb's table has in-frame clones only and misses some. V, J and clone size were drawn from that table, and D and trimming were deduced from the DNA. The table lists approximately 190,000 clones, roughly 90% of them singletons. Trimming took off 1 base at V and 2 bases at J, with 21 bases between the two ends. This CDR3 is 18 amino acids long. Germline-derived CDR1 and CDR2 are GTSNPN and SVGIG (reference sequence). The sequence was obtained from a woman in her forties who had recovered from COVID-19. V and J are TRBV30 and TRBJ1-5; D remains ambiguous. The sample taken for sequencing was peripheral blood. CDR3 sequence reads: CAWSATLTSRGGNQPQHF. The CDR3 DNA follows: TGTGCCTGGAGTGCAACCCTGACGTCCCGCGGTGGCAATCAGCCCCAGCATTTT.